This T cell receptor beta chain was identified during a study of blood T cell repertoires in COVID-19. Turning to the study itself: Collection of acute and convalescent COVID-19 samples took place in the United States, Italy and Spain.

Authors' data handling: Amplifying reference gene primers gave estimates of nucleated cell counts. Profiled with immunoSEQ multiplex PCR; TCRdb holds only in-frame clones, not every one. Clone size and V and J calls were adopted from that table, with D and trimming inferred from the DNA. Of about 480,000 clones listed, about 91% were seen once; the top ten hold roughly 13%. The ends were cut back, 8 bases at V and 2 bases at J, with 16 bases in the middle. In germline, CDR1 is LNHDA, CDR2 SQIVND (reference sequence). This CDR3 is built from 15 residues. Seattle enrolled patients during active infection and tracked them longitudinally.

This rearrangement joins TRBV19 to TRBJ1-3, with D possibly TRBD1 on 6 matching bases. Sequenced sample: peripheral blood. This TCR was recovered from a woman aged 45-65 years with COVID-19, enrolled during active disease. DNA of the CDR3: TGTGCCAGTTACTCCAGACAGGCCCCTGGAAACACCATATATTTT. This gives the protein CASYSRQAPGNTIYF.